These 9 T cell receptor beta chains came from one sample sequenced in a study of CD8 T cells in ankylosing spondylitis. TCRdb reprocessed the 5' RACE reads with MiXCR, giving one entry per CDR3 protein. The sample contains some 95,000 distinct CDR3 sequences, about 8.8% of which appear only once. The source material was blood, either unsorted or a sorted T cell fraction (not recorded which). All receptors derive from a male donor with ankylosing spondylitis or in good health (not recorded which).

This clonotype was seen at least ten times. This chain joins TRBV20-1 and TRBJ2-5, with D possibly TRBD2 on 6 matching bases. The CDR3 contains 13 residues. CDR1 is DFQATT, CDR2 SNEGSKA, per germline (reference sequence). V lost 0 bases, J lost 7 bases, and 12 bases lay in between. CDR3 bases: TGCAGTGCTAGAGAACGGGGGTTGGGGACCCAGTACTTC. Its protein is CSARERGLGTQYF.

This clonotype was counted ten times or more. This sequence joins TRBV10-2 and TRBJ2-7; a weak D match, TRBD2 (6 bases). The CDR3 is 12 amino acids. Trimming cost V 5 bases and J 6 bases, with 11 bases left between them. Germline CDR1 and CDR2: WSHSY and SAAADI. The CDR3 loop reads CASSQSGLEQYF. The CDR3 bases are TGCGCCAGCAGTCAATCGGGACTCGAGCAGTACTTC.

This clonotype appeared many times. The chain employs TRBV9 and TRBJ2-3; possible D gene TRBD2, 7 bases. The germline V gene encodes CDR1 SGDLS and CDR2 YYNGEE. Trimming shortened V by 1 base and J by 2 bases, and 17 bases separated the two germline ends. The CDR3 contains 17 residues. The DNA for the CDR3 is TGTGCCAGCAGCGTAAGGGGGGGAGAAGCTTCCACAGATACGCAGTATTTT. Translated: CASSVRGGEASTDTQYF.

This clonotype appeared many times. The chain joins TRBV5-4 to TRBJ1-2; no firm D call. CDR3 length equals 15 residues. Per germline, CDR1 SGHNT and CDR2 YYREEE (reference sequence). The germline V and J ends were trimmed by 4 bases and 6 bases, with 19 bases remaining between them. DNA of the CDR3: TGTGCCAGCAGCGCGGTGATGGGGATTAGCGATGGCTACACCTTC. Translation gives CASSAVMGISDGYTF.

Only a few counts were recorded for this clonotype. V gene TRBV23-1 combines with J gene TRBJ2-5, with TRBD1 identical over 8 bases. TRBV23-1 is identified as an open reading frame with a role that is uncertain. Trimming took 3 bases from V and 5 from J; bases not matched to a gene: 29. The CDR3 spans 22 residues. CDR3 loop: CASSQARPRGRAGCSGLETQYF. Written as DNA, the CDR3 is TGCGCCAGCAGTCAGGCGAGACCCAGGGGGCGCGCTGGTTGTTCAGGCCTCGAGACCCAGTACTTC.

Ten or more counts support this clonotype. The chain recombines TRBV9 with TRBJ2-5; 9 bases line up with TRBD2. Germline loops: CDR1 SGDLS, CDR2 YYNGEE. The ends lost 0 bases at V and 5 bases at J; junction bases unmatched: 8. The CDR3 runs to 16 residues. CDR3 DNA: TGTGCCAGCAGCGTAGGGATAGCGGGGGCACAGGAGACCCAGTACTTC. Its protein product is CASSVGIAGAQETQYF.

A few counts support this clonotype. This rearrangement joins TRBV5-1 to TRBJ1-1; 9 nucleotides line up with TRBD1. CDR1 is SGHRS, CDR2 YFSETQ, per germline. V lost 3 bases, J lost 6 bases, and 15 bases stayed unmatched. CDR3 length: 17 residues. For the CDR3, the DNA is TGCGCCAGCAGCTCCTTTCCGGGACAGGGCGAAGGCGCTGAAGCTTTCTTT. This translates into CASSSFPGQGEGAEAFF. The full variable domain, its missing parts supplied by reference TRBV5-1 and TRBJ1-1, is KAGVTQTPRYLIKTRGQQVTLSCSPISGHRSVSWYQQTPGQGLQFLFEYFSETQRNKGNFPGRFSGRQFSNSRSEMNVSTLELGDSALYLCASSSFPGQGEGAEAFFGQGTRLTVV.

This clonotype has ten or more counts. The rearrangement uses TRBV9 and TRBJ2-3; D not certain. This CDR3 region has 12 residues. CDR1 is SGDLS and CDR2 is YYNGEE in the germline V gene. V was cut by 3 bases and J by 5 bases, with 7 bases left in between. This CDR3 reads CASSETGDTQYF. The CDR3 nucleotides are TGTGCCAGCAGCGAGACGGGAGATACGCAGTATTTT.

The J gene is TRBJ2-7, the V gene TRBV29-1; possible D gene TRBD2, 6 bases. The V end was cut by 2 bases, the J end by 2 bases, with 22 bases between. Germline V gene lookup returns CDR1 SQVTM and CDR2 ANQGSEA. The CDR3 sequence is 17 residues long. CDR3 loop: CSVEKSKGNGGTYEQYF. For the CDR3, the DNA is TGCAGCGTTGAAAAATCAAAGGGGAACGGCGGGACCTACGAGCAGTACTTC.